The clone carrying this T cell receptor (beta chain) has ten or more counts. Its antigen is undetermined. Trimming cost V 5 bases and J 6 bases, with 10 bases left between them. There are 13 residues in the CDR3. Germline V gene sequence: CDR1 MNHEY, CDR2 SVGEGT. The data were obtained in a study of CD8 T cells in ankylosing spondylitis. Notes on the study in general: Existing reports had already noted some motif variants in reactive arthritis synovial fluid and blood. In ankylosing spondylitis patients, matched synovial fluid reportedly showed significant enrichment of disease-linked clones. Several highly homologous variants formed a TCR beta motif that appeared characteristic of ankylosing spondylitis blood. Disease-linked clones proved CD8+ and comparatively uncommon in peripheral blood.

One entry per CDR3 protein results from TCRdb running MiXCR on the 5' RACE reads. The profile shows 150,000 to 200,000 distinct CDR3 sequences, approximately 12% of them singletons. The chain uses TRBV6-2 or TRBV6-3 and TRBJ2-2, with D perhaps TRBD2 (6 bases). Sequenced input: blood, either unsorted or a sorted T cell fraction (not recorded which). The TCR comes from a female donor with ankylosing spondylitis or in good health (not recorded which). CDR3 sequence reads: CASSPSVPGELFF. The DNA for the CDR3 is TGTGCCAGCAGTCCTAGCGTCCCCGGGGAGCTGTTTTTT.